This T cell receptor (beta chain) stems from a study of human T cells and chemical hapten exposure. About the study: Patch testing placed 0.01% DPC on the upper back, with readings at 6 days. Yields of TCR per sample differed, chiefly owing to small differences in pooled library volume. Study-level points and caveats: Having alopecia, the donors may differ immunologically from healthy people.

TCRdb redid the calling of the RACE reads with MiXCR, one entry per CDR3 protein. The sample yields under 200,000 distinct CDR3 sequences, around a quarter seen once. Germline CDR1 SGHRS, CDR2 YFSETQ. V gave up 4 bases and J gave up 2 bases; unmatched junction bases: 8. This CDR3 is 15 amino acids long. Stated time point: patch test 3, about 24 weeks after DPC sensitization. As for treatment: therapeutic diphenylcyclopropenone sensitization with weekly scalp DPC. A word on this clonotype: What it binds is not known.

The sequence came from a woman aged 18-35 years with alopecia areata. Some clones in this sample may be carry-over from other donors' samples. The rearrangement links TRBV5-1 to TRBJ2-5; 7 nucleotides match TRBD1. Sequenced here: whole blood, sampled in connection with sensitization to the hapten diphenylcyclopropenone (DPC). CDR3 residues: CASSSVDRKQETQYF. The CDR3 DNA is TGCGCCAGCAGCAGCGTGGACAGGAAACAAGAGACCCAGTACTTC. Full variable domain (rest looked up from reference TRBV5-1 and TRBJ2-5): KAGVTQTPRYLIKTRGQQVTLSCSPISGHRSVSWYQQTPGQGLQFLFEYFSETQRNKGNFPGRFSGRQFSNSRSEMNVSTLELGDSALYLCASSSVDRKQETQYFGPGTRLLVL.